This TCR beta chain stems from a study of blood T cell repertoires in COVID-19. Turning to the study itself: Whether acute or convalescent, the COVID-19 samples came from the United States, Italy and Spain. In each case, the material was cDNA or gDNA derived from T cells, B-cell-depleted T cells, or PBMCs.

Data came from immunoSEQ multiplex PCR; TCRdb stores just in-frame clones and leaves some out. This table has 15,000 to 20,000 clones, approximately 85% appearing once. The trim removed 8 bases at V and 8 bases at J, leaving 9 bases unmatched. CDR3 length equals 13 residues. Germline CDR1 is SNHLY and CDR2 is FYNNEI. The origin of this receptor is a man older than 75 with acute or convalescent COVID-19. The chain joins TRBV2 to TRBJ1-2; 9 bases align to TRBD1. The sequenced sample was peripheral blood. The CDR3 loop reads CASGSQGAKGYTF. The DNA for the CDR3 is TGTGCCAGCGGATCACAGGGGGCTAAAGGCTACACCTTC.